This passage covers 14 T cell receptor beta chains from one sample sequenced in a study of blood T cell repertoires in COVID-19. Here immunoSEQ multiplex PCR was the method, and the copy in TCRdb shows in-frame clones only, minus some. Found here are 100,000 to 150,000 clones, 85% of them singletons; the top ten hold 25% to 30%. Sequenced: peripheral blood. These TCRs come from a woman of 80 years or more with acute or convalescent COVID-19.

The chain has TRBV6-5 and TRBJ2-7; D is perhaps TRBD2 (6 bases). The CDR3 length is 14 residues. Trimming removed 7 bases at V and 4 bases at J, with 17 bases between. Germline V gene data show CDR1 as MNHEY and CDR2 as SVGAGI. The CDR3: CASNPPGVRYEQYV. In nucleotides, the CDR3 is TGTGCCAGCAATCCCCCGGGGGTACGGTACGAGCAGTACGTC.

The V and J genes are TRBV6-5 and TRBJ2-3, with a weak D call TRBD2 (5 bases). V was shortened by 6 bases and J by 6 bases, with 10 bases between the two germline ends. The CDR3 totals 12 residues. Looked up from germline, CDR1 is MNHEY and CDR2 is SVGAGI. The DNA of the CDR3 is TGTGCCAGCAGCCGCCCGGGGGATACGCAGTATTTT. Amino acids: CASSRPGDTQYF.

In the case of this clone: One junction end disagrees with the germline gene, perhaps due to a read error. The genes are TRBV15 and TRBJ2-3; D possibly corresponds to TRBD1 (6 bases). This CDR3 has 16 amino acids. Germline CDR1 LNHNV, CDR2 YYDKDF (reference sequence). The CDR3 DNA reads as TGTGCCACCAGTAGAGGAAGGACAGAGAGCTTGGATACGCAGTATTTT. Its translation is CATSRGRTESLDTQYF. The variable domain in full, completed from reference TRBV15 and TRBJ2-3, reads DAMVIQNPRYQVTQFGKPVTLSCSQTLNHNVMYWYQQKSSQAPKLLFHYYDKDFNNEADTPDNFQSRRPNTSFCFLDIRSPGLGDTAMYLCATSRGRTESLDTQYFGPGTRLTVL.

The chain combines TRBV3-1 (or the pseudogene TRBV3-2) with TRBJ2-5; 7 nucleotides align to TRBD1. V gave up 2 bases and J gave up 4 bases; unmatched junction bases: 4. The CDR3 length is 14 residues. Germline V gene sequence: CDR1 LGHDT, CDR2 YNNKEL (reference sequence). CDR3 coding DNA: TGTGCCAGCAGCCAAAAAGGGGGCGGAGAGACCCAGTACTTC. This translates into CASSQKGGGETQYF.

The V and J genes are TRBV6-5 and TRBJ1-1; D might be TRBD1 (6 bases). Per germline, CDR1 MNHEY and CDR2 SVGAGI. This CDR3 is built from 14 residues. The ends were cut back, 7 bases at V and 5 bases at J, with 17 bases in the middle. The CDR3 DNA reads TGTGCCAGCATTCGGGGGGCAAAGTATACTGAAGCTTTCTTT. This translates into CASIRGAKYTEAFF.

The V gene is TRBV19, the J gene TRBJ1-2; 7 nucleotides match TRBD1. There are 13 residues in the CDR3. Germline V lookup: CDR1 LNHDA, CDR2 SQIVND (reference sequence). J gave up 5 bases and V 4 bases, and 4 bases lay outside the gene matches. The DNA of the CDR3 is TGTGCCAGTAGTAAAGGACAGGTTTATGGCTACACCTTC. It translates to CASSKGQVYGYTF.

The V gene is TRBV4-2, the J gene TRBJ2-1; 12 bases map to TRBD2. CDR3 length: 17 amino acids. V was clipped by 2 bases and J by 4 bases; unmatched bases: 6. Per germline, CDR1 LGHNA and CDR2 YNFKEQ. The CDR3 loop is CASSQPAGTSGYNEQFF. CDR3 in DNA: TGTGCCAGCAGCCAACCGGCAGGGACTAGCGGGTACAATGAGCAGTTCTTC.

This sequence joins TRBV28 and TRBJ1-1; possible D gene TRBD1, 6 bases. The CDR3 spans 12 residues. Trimming left V 7 bases short and J 12 bases short, with 18 bases between. Germline CDR1 is MDHEN and CDR2 is SYDVKM. The CDR3 DNA is TGTGCCAGCACACCCGGGGGGCGCATAACTTTCTTT. Its protein is CASTPGGRITFF.

This clone was counted a single time. This sequence joins TRBV5-5 and TRBJ2-2; weak D call: TRBD2 (6 bases). The V gene lost 0 bases and the J gene lost 4 bases, with 7 bases spanning the gap. Germline V CDR1 and CDR2: SGHKS, YYEKEE (reference sequence). The CDR3 is 14 amino acids. CDR3 residues: CASSLVGGTGELFF. The CDR3 bases are TGTGCCAGCAGCTTGGTGGGAGGCACCGGGGAGCTGTTTTTT.

The chain is built from TRBV7-2 and TRBJ2-5; 8 positions agree with TRBD2. This CDR3 region has 15 residues. Germline V gene data show CDR1 as SGHTA and CDR2 as FQGNSA. J gave up 1 base and V 5 bases, and 6 bases lay outside the gene matches. Here the CDR3 reads CASSPGLVGQETQYF. In DNA, the CDR3 is TGTGCCAGCAGCCCGGGACTAGTGGGCCAAGAGACCCAGTACTTC.

The chain links TRBV7-2 to TRBJ2-3, with 12 bases lining up with TRBD1. The V gene's germline CDR1 is SGHTA and CDR2 FQGNSA. Unmatched junction bases numbered 5, after V lost 3 bases and J lost 7 bases. This CDR3 is built from 15 residues. DNA for the CDR3: TGTGCCAGCAGCTTCCGGGGACAGGGGGCGAATACGCAGTATTTT. Its translation is CASSFRGQGANTQYF.

As for this clone: At the DNA level, this CDR3 is encoded by other sequences in the same sample as well. The chain couples TRBV11-3 to TRBJ2-5; D remains ambiguous. The V and J ends lost 0 bases and 5 bases respectively, with 4 bases between them. The germline gives CDR1 SGHNT, CDR2 YENEEA. The CDR3 extends over 12 amino acids. The CDR3 loop is CASSLDGETQYF. CDR3 nucleotide sequence: TGTGCCAGCAGCTTAGACGGGGAGACCCAGTACTTC.

The chain couples TRBV18 to TRBJ1-3; 8 bases are a match to TRBD1. CDR3 length equals 14 residues. Unmatched junction bases numbered 3, after V lost 6 bases and J lost 2 bases. Germline CDR1 reads KGHSH; CDR2 reads LQKENI. The CDR3 coding sequence is TGTGCCAGCTCCCCGGACAGGGCTGGAAACACCATATATTTT. Amino acids: CASSPDRAGNTIYF.

The chain combines TRBV4-2 with TRBJ2-6; unclear D gene. CDR1 is LGHNA, CDR2 YNFKEQ, per germline. The ends were cut back, 3 bases at V and 1 base at J, with 10 bases in the middle. The CDR3 contains 16 residues. The CDR3: CASSQVSQSGANVLTF. The CDR3 DNA follows: TGTGCCAGCAGCCAGGTGAGCCAATCTGGGGCCAACGTCCTGACTTTC.